This T cell receptor (beta chain) emerged from a study of blood T cell repertoires in COVID-19. Whole-study context: COVID-19 samples, acute and convalescent, were from the United States, Italy and Spain. T cells, B-cell-depleted T cells, or PBMCs supplied cDNA or gDNA.

Trimming removed 2 bases from V and 0 bases from J, with 8 bases in between. Germline-derived CDR1 and CDR2 are SGHRS and YFSETQ. This CDR3 is 14 amino acids long. Original processing notes: Cell counts per sample came from amplifying reference gene primers. Here immunoSEQ multiplex PCR was the method, and the copy in TCRdb shows in-frame clones only, minus some. That table is the source of V, J and clone size, and D and trimming were worked out from the DNA. The sample has about 130,000 clones; about 78% are singletons. This clone was seen a single time. The specimen sequenced was peripheral blood. The genes are TRBV5-1 and TRBJ1-1; D is perhaps TRBD1 (5 bases). The clonotype comes from a man between 60 and 75 years old who had recovered from COVID-19. The CDR3 bases are TGCGCCAGCAGCTTTGGGGGGTTGAACACTGAAGCTTTCTTT. It is translated as CASSFGGLNTEAFF. The whole variable domain, remainder taken from reference TRBV5-1 and TRBJ1-1, is KAGVTQTPRYLIKTRGQQVTLSCSPISGHRSVSWYQQTPGQGLQFLFEYFSETQRNKGNFPGRFSGRQFSNSRSEMNVSTLELGDSALYLCASSFGGLNTEAFFGQGTRLTVV.